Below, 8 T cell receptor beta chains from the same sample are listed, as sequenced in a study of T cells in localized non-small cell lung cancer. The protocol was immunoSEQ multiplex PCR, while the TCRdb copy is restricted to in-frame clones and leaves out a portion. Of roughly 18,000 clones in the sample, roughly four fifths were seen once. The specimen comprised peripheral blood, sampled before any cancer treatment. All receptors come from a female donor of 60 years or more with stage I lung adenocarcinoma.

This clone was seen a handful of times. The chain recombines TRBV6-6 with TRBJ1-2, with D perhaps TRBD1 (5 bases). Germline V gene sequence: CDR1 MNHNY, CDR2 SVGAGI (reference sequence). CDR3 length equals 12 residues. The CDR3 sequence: CALGGVHYGYTF. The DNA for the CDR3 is TGTGCTTTGGGGGGGGTCCACTATGGCTACACCTTC.

CDR3 DNA: TGTGCCAGCAGTTACTTTGCAGGGTCTGAAGCTTTCTTT. It yields the protein CASSYFAGSEAFF. The genes are TRBV6-5 and TRBJ1-1, with D maybe TRBD1 (5 bases). From germline, CDR1 is MNHEY and CDR2 SVGAGI. The CDR3 runs to 13 residues. V was shortened by 1 base and J by 6 bases, with 9 bases between the two germline ends.

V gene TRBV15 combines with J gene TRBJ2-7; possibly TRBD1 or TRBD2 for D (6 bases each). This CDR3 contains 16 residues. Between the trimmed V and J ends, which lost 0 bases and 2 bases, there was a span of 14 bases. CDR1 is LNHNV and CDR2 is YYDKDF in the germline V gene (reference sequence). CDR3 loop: CATSRDWRGDPYEQYF. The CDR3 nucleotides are TGTGCCACCAGCAGAGATTGGAGGGGGGACCCCTACGAGCAGTACTTC.

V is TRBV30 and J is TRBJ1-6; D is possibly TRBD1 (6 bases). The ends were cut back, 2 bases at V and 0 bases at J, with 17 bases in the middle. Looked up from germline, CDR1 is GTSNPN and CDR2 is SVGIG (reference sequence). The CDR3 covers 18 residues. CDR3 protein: CAWSLGGASSSYNSPLHF. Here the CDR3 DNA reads TGTGCCTGGAGTCTCGGGGGGGCATCGAGCTCCTATAATTCACCCCTCCACTTT.

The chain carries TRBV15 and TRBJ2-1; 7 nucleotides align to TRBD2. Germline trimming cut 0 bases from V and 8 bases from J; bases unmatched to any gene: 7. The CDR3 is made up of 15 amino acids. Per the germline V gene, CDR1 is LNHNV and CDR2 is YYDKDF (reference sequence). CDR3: CATSRERSGGDEQFF. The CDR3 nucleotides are TGTGCCACCAGCAGAGAACGGTCGGGGGGTGATGAGCAGTTCTTC.

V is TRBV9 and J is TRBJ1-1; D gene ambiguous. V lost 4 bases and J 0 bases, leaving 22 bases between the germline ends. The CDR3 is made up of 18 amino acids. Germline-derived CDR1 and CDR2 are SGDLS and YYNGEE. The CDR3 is CASSPVGGHVGMNTEAFF. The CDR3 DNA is TGTGCCAGCAGCCCAGTTGGCGGGCACGTCGGAATGAACACTGAAGCTTTCTTT.

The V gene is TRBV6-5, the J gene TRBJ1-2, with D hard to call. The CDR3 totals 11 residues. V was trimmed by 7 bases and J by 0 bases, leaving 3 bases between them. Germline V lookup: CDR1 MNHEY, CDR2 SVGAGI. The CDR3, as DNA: TGTGCCAGCATGTCTAACTATGGCTACACCTTC. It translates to CASMSNYGYTF.

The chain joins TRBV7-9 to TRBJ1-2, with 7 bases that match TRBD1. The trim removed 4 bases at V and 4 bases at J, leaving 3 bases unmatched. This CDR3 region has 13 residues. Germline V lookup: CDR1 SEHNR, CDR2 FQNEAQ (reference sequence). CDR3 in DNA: TGTGCCAGCAGCTCACAGGGGTTCTATGGCTACACCTTC. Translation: CASSSQGFYGYTF.